These 28 T cell receptor beta chains share one sample of origin, sequenced in a study of OX40 agonist ivuxolimab in advanced cancers. Some clones are missing from TCRdb's copy, which holds only in-frame ones; the method was immunoSEQ multiplex PCR. This table has 77,000 or so clones, approximately 85% appearing once. Sequencing was performed on CD4+ or CD8+ T cells sorted from blood, taken in a trial of the OX40 agonist ivuxolimab. These receptors originate from an adult with an advanced solid tumor such as melanoma, head and neck, liver or kidney cancer.

This chain links TRBV29-1 with TRBJ2-5, with D possibly matching TRBD2 (6 bases). The V gene's germline CDR1 is SQVTM and CDR2 ANQGSEA. V was shortened by 6 bases and J by 2 bases, with 10 bases between the two germline ends. The CDR3 length is 12 residues. CDR3 nucleotide sequence: TGCAGCGTGGGGACTCCTCAAGAGACCCAGTACTTC. Amino acids: CSVGTPQETQYF.

J is TRBJ2-1 and V is TRBV11-3; perhaps TRBD2 as D (5 bases). Germline V CDR1 and CDR2: SGHNT, YENEEA. Trimming stripped 4 bases from V and 10 bases from J, with 11 bases between. CDR3 length: 12 residues. CDR3 residues: CASSSPGKEQFF. The CDR3 nucleotides read TGTGCCAGCAGCTCGCCCGGGAAGGAGCAGTTCTTC.

The chain uses TRBV11-2 and TRBJ2-5; 7 nucleotides line up with TRBD2. V shed 8 bases and J 1 base; nucleotides not matched to a gene: 4. Germline V CDR1 and CDR2: SGHAT, FQNNGV. The CDR3 extends over 13 amino acids. The CDR3 DNA reads as TGTGCCAGCCGGCGGGGGTTCCAAGAGACCCAGTACTTC. Its translation: CASRRGFQETQYF.

This clone was seen many times. CDR3 residues: CASSPSQEAFF. In DNA, the CDR3 is TGTGCCAGCAGCCCCTCACAAGAAGCTTTCTTT. V gene TRBV7-9 combines with J gene TRBJ1-1; the D is unclear. There are 11 residues in the CDR3. Trimming cost V 5 bases and J 8 bases, with 9 bases left between them. Germline V lookup: CDR1 SEHNR, CDR2 FQNEAQ (reference sequence).

This clone was picked up one time. The chain links TRBV7-9 to TRBJ1-5; the match to TRBD1 covers 10 bases. Germline values: CDR1 SEHNR, CDR2 FQNEAQ (reference sequence). This CDR3 is built from 19 residues. Germline trimming cut 5 bases from V and 0 bases from J; bases unmatched to any gene: 13. The CDR3 DNA reads TGTGCCAGCAGCATAGGAACCGGGACAGGGGTGGGTAGCAATCAGCCCCAGCATTTT. Translation: CASSIGTGTGVGSNQPQHF.

The rearrangement joins TRBV2 to TRBJ1-5; 9 bases align to TRBD1. From germline, CDR1 is SNHLY and CDR2 FYNNEI. The V gene end was trimmed by 6 bases and the J gene end by 1 base; junction bases not matched to a gene: 13. The CDR3 has 18 residues. The CDR3 loop reads CASRPGQGGSLSNQPQHF. CDR3 nucleotide sequence: TGTGCCAGCAGACCGGGACAGGGCGGGTCTTTGAGCAATCAGCCCCAGCATTTT.

The V and J genes are TRBV7-9 and TRBJ1-2, with D possibly TRBD1 on 6 matching bases. Looked up from germline, CDR1 is SEHNR and CDR2 is FQNEAQ (reference sequence). V lost 9 bases and J 4 bases, leaving 15 bases between the germline ends. CDR3 length: 13 amino acids. CDR3 bases: TGTGCCAGTTCATTAGGACAGTCCTATGGCTACACCTTC. This sequence encodes CASSLGQSYGYTF.

The genes are TRBV5-1 and TRBJ1-6, with D perhaps matching TRBD1 (6 bases). The CDR3 has 14 amino acids. V was trimmed by 6 bases and J by 5 bases, leaving 12 bases between them. CDR1 and CDR2 (germline): SGHRS, YFSETQ. The CDR3 protein is CASTEGVHNSPLHF. CDR3 in DNA: TGCGCCAGCACAGAGGGGGTCCATAATTCACCCCTCCACTTT. The full variable domain, completed using reference TRBV5-1 and TRBJ1-6, is KAGVTQTPRYLIKTRGQQVTLSCSPISGHRSVSWYQQTPGQGLQFLFEYFSETQRNKGNFPGRFSGRQFSNSRSEMNVSTLELGDSALYLCASTEGVHNSPLHFGNGTRLTVT.

In this sample, this clone turned up a few times. This rearrangement joins TRBV7-6 to TRBJ2-6; no clear D. The CDR3 sequence is 14 residues long. The V gene's germline CDR1 is SGHVS and CDR2 FNYEAQ. Between the trimmed V and J ends, which lost 7 bases and 2 bases, there was a span of 9 bases. CDR3 region: CASTPGAGANVLTF. The CDR3 DNA reads TGTGCCAGCACCCCGGGTGCTGGGGCCAACGTCCTGACTTTC.

The chain links TRBV27 to TRBJ1-5, with D uncertain. Per the germline V gene, CDR1 is MNHEY and CDR2 is SMNVEV (reference sequence). V gave up 4 bases and J gave up 0 bases, with 10 bases separating them. There are 15 residues in the CDR3. CDR3 sequence: CASSSRRYSNQPQHF. The CDR3 nucleotides read TGTGCCAGCAGTTCACGACGGTATAGCAATCAGCCCCAGCATTTT.

The chain has TRBV18 and TRBJ2-1; D is unclear. Trimming removed 6 bases from V and 8 bases from J, with 11 bases in between. This CDR3 comprises 12 residues. Germline CDR1 reads KGHSH; CDR2 reads LQKENI. CDR3 nucleotides: TGTGCCAGCTCTCAGGCCGGCGATGAGCAGTTCTTC. It is translated as CASSQAGDEQFF.

This sequence joins TRBV9 and TRBJ2-6; the D gene is possibly TRBD1 (5 bases). The CDR3 has 16 amino acids. Germline V gene sequence: CDR1 SGDLS, CDR2 YYNGEE. Trimming stripped 4 bases from V and 4 bases from J, with 15 bases between. The CDR3 is CASSFSTEAGANVLTF. The CDR3 DNA is TGTGCCAGCAGCTTTTCGACAGAGGCAGGGGCCAACGTCCTGACTTTC.

This sequence joins TRBV7-3 and TRBJ2-6, with D possibly matching TRBD2 (5 bases). Per germline, CDR1 SGHTA and CDR2 FQGTGA. Between the trimmed V and J ends, which lost 3 bases and 4 bases, there was a span of 13 bases. The CDR3 is made up of 16 amino acids. This CDR3 is CASSFMMEAGANVLTF. DNA of the CDR3: TGTGCCAGCAGCTTTATGATGGAGGCCGGGGCCAACGTCCTGACTTTC.

There are a few counts of this clone. The chain combines TRBV9 with TRBJ2-4; D is unresolved. V lost 4 bases and J lost 9, with 11 bases in between. This CDR3 has 12 amino acids. The V gene's germline CDR1 is SGDLS and CDR2 YYNGEE. The CDR3, as DNA: TGTGCCAGCAGCCCCTCCTTTGGCATTCAGTACTTC. This gives the protein CASSPSFGIQYF.

This sequence joins TRBV7-9 and TRBJ2-7; D not resolved. CDR3 length equals 13 residues. Trimming took off 0 bases at V and 6 bases at J, with 9 bases between the two ends. Germline CDR1 and CDR2: SEHNR and FQNEAQ (reference sequence). The CDR3 here is CASSLALITEQYF. The DNA of the CDR3 is TGTGCCAGCAGCTTAGCGCTTATAACCGAGCAGTACTTC. The entire variable domain, with the rest obtained from reference TRBV7-9 and TRBJ2-7, is as follows: DTGVSQNPRHKITKRGQNVTFRCDPISEHNRLYWYRQTLGQGPEFLTYFQNEAQLEKSRLLSDRFSAERPKGSFSTLEIQRTEQGDSAMYLCASSLALITEQYFGPGTRLTVT.

This chain joins TRBV18 and TRBJ2-7; D unresolved. The CDR3 sequence is 14 residues long. V lost 2 bases and J lost 4, with 12 bases in between. Germline V gene sequence: CDR1 KGHSH, CDR2 LQKENI. CDR3 amino acids: CASSPGGPPYEQYF. The CDR3 nucleotides read TGTGCCAGCTCACCAGGCGGTCCTCCTTACGAGCAGTACTTC.

The chain recombines TRBV9 with TRBJ1-3, with a possible D match to TRBD1 (6 bases). V lost 4 bases and J 0 bases, leaving 11 bases between the germline ends. The CDR3 runs to 15 residues. Germline V CDR1 and CDR2: SGDLS, YYNGEE. The CDR3 DNA sequence: TGTGCCAGCAGCCCCACAGGGTACTCTGGAAACACCATATATTTT. Protein sequence: CASSPTGYSGNTIYF.

The V and J genes are TRBV11-2 and TRBJ2-2, with D possibly matching TRBD1 (6 bases). Germline V lookup: CDR1 SGHAT, CDR2 FQNNGV. The CDR3 has 16 residues. V was cut by 5 bases and J by 1 base, with 14 bases left in between. The CDR3 is CASSPRTARNTGELFF. The CDR3 nucleotides are TGTGCCAGCAGCCCGAGGACAGCTCGGAACACCGGGGAGCTGTTTTTT.

The rearrangement joins TRBV11-2 to TRBJ1-1; no clear D gene. CDR1 and CDR2 from the germline V gene are SGHAT and FQNNGV. The V gene lost 0 bases and the J gene lost 5 bases, with 7 bases spanning the gap. The CDR3 is 13 residues long. The CDR3 region is CASSLDQMTEAFF. In nucleotides, the CDR3 is TGTGCCAGCAGCTTAGATCAGATGACTGAAGCTTTCTTT.

This chain connects TRBV30 to TRBJ1-2; D unresolved. V was cut by 0 bases and J by 0 bases, with 8 bases left in between. The CDR3 is made up of 14 amino acids. The germline V gene encodes CDR1 GTSNPN and CDR2 SVGIG (reference sequence). This CDR3 is CAWSVSGANYGYTF. CDR3 coding DNA: TGTGCCTGGAGTGTGTCGGGAGCTAACTATGGCTACACCTTC.

In this sample, this clone is medium-sized. V usage is TRBV29-1 and J usage is TRBJ2-7, with TRBD1 matching 8 bases. V gave up 6 bases and J gave up 5 bases; unmatched junction bases: 6. Germline V gives CDR1 SQVTM, CDR2 ANQGSEA. The CDR3 totals 12 residues. Here the CDR3 DNA reads TGCAGCGTGAGGGGACAGGTAGACGAGCAGTACTTC. This translates into CSVRGQVDEQYF.

The chain employs TRBV19 and TRBJ2-2; D is possibly TRBD1 (6 bases). From germline, CDR1 is LNHDA and CDR2 SQIVND (reference sequence). V was trimmed by 7 bases and J by 1 base, leaving 10 bases between them. The CDR3 spans 14 residues. CDR3 sequence (DNA): TGTGCCAGTATCGGACAGCTGAACACCGGGGAGCTGTTTTTT. Protein: CASIGQLNTGELFF.

This chain joins TRBV5-4 and TRBJ1-2, with 7 bases matching TRBD1. V was clipped by 4 bases and J by 8 bases; unmatched bases: 14. CDR3 size: 15 residues. Looked up from germline, CDR1 is SGHNT and CDR2 is YYREEE (reference sequence). Here the CDR3 reads CASSPDGQGVRGYTF. For the CDR3, the DNA is TGTGCCAGCAGCCCGGATGGGCAGGGGGTTAGGGGCTACACCTTC.

The chain carries TRBV5-1 and TRBJ1-5, with D perhaps TRBD1 (5 bases). There are 15 residues in the CDR3. V was pared by 4 bases and J by 6 bases, with 17 bases between. The V gene's germline CDR1 is SGHRS and CDR2 YFSETQ. CDR3: CASSHGTGFGQPQHF. The CDR3 bases are TGCGCCAGCAGCCACGGGACCGGCTTCGGTCAGCCCCAGCATTTT.

V gene TRBV11-1 combines with J gene TRBJ2-2; 10 positions match TRBD1. The ends lost 5 bases at V and 0 bases at J; junction bases unmatched: 3. The CDR3 is 16 amino acids. Germline V CDR1 and CDR2: SGHAT, FQDESV (reference sequence). Here the CDR3 reads CASSLGQGANTGELFF. The CDR3 DNA reads TGTGCCAGCAGCCTCGGACAGGGGGCGAACACCGGGGAGCTGTTTTTT.

This clone was found once. The chain uses TRBV18 and TRBJ1-1; D not certain. Trimming took off 2 bases at V and 2 bases at J, with 9 bases between the two ends. The CDR3 is 14 residues long. CDR1 and CDR2 (germline): KGHSH, LQKENI. This CDR3 reads CASSPGSDNTEAFF. The CDR3 coding sequence is TGTGCCAGCTCACCAGGGTCCGATAACACTGAAGCTTTCTTT. Full variable domain (missing parts from reference TRBV18 and TRBJ1-1): NAGVMQNPRHLVRRRGQEARLRCSPMKGHSHVYWYRQLPEEGLKFMVYLQKENIIDESGMPKERFSAEFPKEGPSILRIQQVVRGDSAAYFCASSPGSDNTEAFFGQGTRLTVV.

This chain connects TRBV30 to TRBJ2-1; no reliable D call. Germline CDR1 and CDR2: GTSNPN and SVGIG (reference sequence). The CDR3 spans 11 residues. Trimming left V 5 bases short and J 10 bases short, with 12 bases between. CDR3 amino acids: CAWQQGIEQFF. The CDR3 coding sequence is TGTGCCTGGCAACAAGGGATCGAGCAGTTCTTC.

In its sample, this clone was seen once. V and J are TRBV11-3 and TRBJ1-1; D is ambiguous. V was clipped by 4 bases and J by 0 bases, with 9 bases between them. Germline CDR1 reads SGHNT; CDR2 reads YENEEA. The CDR3 has 14 amino acids. The CDR3 loop is CASSSDGLNTEAFF. The CDR3 nucleotides are TGTGCCAGCAGCTCAGACGGCTTGAACACTGAAGCTTTCTTT.